The TCR beta chain under discussion was sequenced for a study of PD-1 blockade in classical Hodgkin lymphoma. The overall study: The study gave patients nivolumab 3 mg/kg intravenously every 2 weeks. Points from the study as a whole: Repertoire difference causes, possibly disease activity or prior therapy, remain undefined.

Points on this clone: What it binds is not known.

Germline V gene lookup returns CDR1 SGHVS and CDR2 FQNEAQ. V was shortened by 8 bases and J by 2 bases, with 13 bases between the two germline ends. There are 13 residues in the CDR3. Every single patient, without exception, relapsed after autologous stem cell transplantation, and brentuximab vedotin exposure varied. Responses achieved at best were complete response, partial response or progressive disease. Assay used: immunoSEQ multiplex PCR; TCRdb lists only in-frame clones, some missing. The sample contains just over 7,000 clones, approximately 84% of which appear only once. Specimen: peripheral blood mononuclear cells (PBMCs), collected at baseline. V and J are TRBV7-8 and TRBJ2-7; D is perhaps TRBD2 (5 bases). This sequence originates from a human donor with classical Hodgkin lymphoma. The chain's CDR3 is CASEGGQPYEQYF. The CDR3 DNA reads TGTGCCAGCGAGGGTGGGCAGCCCTACGAGCAGTACTTC.